Presented here are 10 T cell receptor beta chains from one specimen sequenced in a study of blood T cell repertoires in COVID-19. Profiled with immunoSEQ multiplex PCR; TCRdb holds only in-frame clones, not every one. Altogether roughly 160,000 clones are present, just under 90% being singletons, with the ten largest covering approximately 10%. Sequenced material: peripheral blood. Receptors originate from a woman in her 70s with COVID-19, enrolled during active disease.

The genes are TRBV24-1 and TRBJ2-3; 8 bases line up with TRBD2. Unmatched junction bases numbered 11, after V lost 4 bases and J lost 6 bases. This CDR3 has 16 amino acids. Germline V gene lookup returns CDR1 KGHDR and CDR2 SFDVKD. The CDR3 DNA is TGTGCCACCAGTGACCCCGGGACTAGTCTAGCCGATACGCAGTATTTT. This sequence encodes CATSDPGTSLADTQYF.

The chain recombines TRBV10-3 with TRBJ1-4; D unclear. The CDR3 runs to 15 residues. From germline, CDR1 is ENHRY and CDR2 SYGVKD. V dropped 0 bases and J dropped 2 bases, with 7 bases sitting between them. CDR3 loop: CAISESSLTNEKLFF. CDR3 in DNA: TGTGCCATCAGTGAGTCATCGTTGACTAATGAAAAACTGTTTTTT.

The rearrangement uses TRBV2 and TRBJ1-5; 7 bases align to TRBD1. The CDR3 loop spans 17 amino acids. V gave up 0 bases and J gave up 4 bases; unmatched junction bases: 9. Germline loops: CDR1 SNHLY, CDR2 FYNNEI. The CDR3 loop is CASSEARQGTANQPQHF. The DNA for the CDR3 is TGTGCCAGCAGTGAAGCGCGGCAAGGGACAGCGAATCAGCCCCAGCATTTT.

The chain carries TRBV28 and TRBJ2-7, with a weak D call TRBD1 (6 bases). The CDR3 totals 11 residues. V was trimmed by 7 bases and J by 7 bases, leaving 11 bases between them. Germline-derived CDR1 and CDR2 are MDHEN and SYDVKM. CDR3 DNA sequence: TGTGCCAGCAAAACAGGGTGGGAGCAGTACTTC. Translated, it gives CASKTGWEQYF.

This clone occurred a few times. V gene TRBV29-1 combines with J gene TRBJ1-2; 9 bases agree with TRBD1. The CDR3 extends over 13 amino acids. V dropped 6 bases and J dropped 1; count of bases not matched to a gene: 3. From germline, CDR1 is SQVTM and CDR2 ANQGSEA. CDR3 nucleotide sequence: TGCAGCGTAAGACAGGGGGATAACTATGGCTACACCTTC. As protein: CSVRQGDNYGYTF.

The chain joins TRBV19 to TRBJ2-2; 11 bases are a match to TRBD1. The germline CDR1 and CDR2 sequences are LNHDA and SQIVND (reference sequence). V dropped 4 bases and J dropped 4; count of bases not matched to a gene: 5. The CDR3 runs to 16 residues. The CDR3 region has the DNA TGTGCCAGTAGTAGGACAGGGGGCGCCGGCACCGGGGAGCTGTTTTTT. Its translation is CASSRTGGAGTGELFF.

This sequence joins TRBV2 and TRBJ2-5; 14 bases fit TRBD2. The CDR3 length is 15 residues. Losses at the gene ends were 5 bases for V and 6 bases for J; bases not matched to a gene: 5. Germline CDR1 is SNHLY and CDR2 is FYNNEI. The DNA for the CDR3 is TGTGCCAGCAGTCCGGGACTAGCGGGGGAAAAGACCCAGTACTTC. This encodes CASSPGLAGEKTQYF.

CDR3 sequence: CASRLPGQANEKLFF. The DNA for the CDR3 is TGTGCCAGCAGGCTACCGGGACAGGCTAATGAAAAACTGTTTTTT. This chain connects TRBV28 to TRBJ1-4; the match to TRBD1 covers 8 bases. Unmatched junction bases numbered 6, after V lost 6 bases and J lost 3 bases. Germline-derived CDR1 and CDR2 are MDHEN and SYDVKM. The CDR3 is 15 residues long.

CDR3 in amino acids: CASSVGSLSFSETQYF. DNA for the CDR3: TGTGCCAGCAGCGTAGGTTCTTTGAGCTTCTCAGAGACCCAGTACTTC. J is TRBJ2-5 and V is TRBV9, with D unclear. Looked up from germline, CDR1 is SGDLS and CDR2 is YYNGEE. Trimming cost V 0 bases and J 4 bases, with 16 bases left between them. The CDR3 length is 16 residues.

The genes are TRBV30 and TRBJ2-2, with 7 positions matching TRBD1. Unmatched junction bases numbered 9, after V lost 2 bases and J lost 6 bases. CDR3 length: 15 residues. Germline lookup yields CDR1 GTSNPN and CDR2 SVGIG (reference sequence). CDR3: CAWSSSRGPAGELFF. The CDR3 nucleotides read TGTGCCTGGAGTTCCTCAAGGGGGCCGGCCGGGGAGCTGTTTTTT.